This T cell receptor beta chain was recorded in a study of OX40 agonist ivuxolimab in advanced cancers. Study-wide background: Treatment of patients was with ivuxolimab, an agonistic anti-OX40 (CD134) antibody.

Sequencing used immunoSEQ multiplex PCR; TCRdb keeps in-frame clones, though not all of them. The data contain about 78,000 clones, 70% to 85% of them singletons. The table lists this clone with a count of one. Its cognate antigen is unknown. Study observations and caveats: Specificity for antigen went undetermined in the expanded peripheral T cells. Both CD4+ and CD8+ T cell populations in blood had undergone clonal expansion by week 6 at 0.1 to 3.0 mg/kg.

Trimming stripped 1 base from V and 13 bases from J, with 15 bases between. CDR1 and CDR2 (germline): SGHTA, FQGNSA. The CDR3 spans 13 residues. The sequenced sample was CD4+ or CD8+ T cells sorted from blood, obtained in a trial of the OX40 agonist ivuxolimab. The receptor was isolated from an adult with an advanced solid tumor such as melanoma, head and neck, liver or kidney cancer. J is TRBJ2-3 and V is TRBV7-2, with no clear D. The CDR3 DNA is TGTGCCAGCAGCTTAGTTAGCAGCCCCGTCAAGTATTTT. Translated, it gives CASSLVSSPVKYF. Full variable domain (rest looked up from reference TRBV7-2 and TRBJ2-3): GAGVSQSPSNKVTEKGKDVELRCDPISGHTALYWYRQSLGQGLEFLIYFQGNSAPDKSGLPSDRFSAERTGGSVSTLTIQRTQQEDSAVYLCASSLVSSPVKYFGPGTRLTVL.